This T cell receptor (beta chain) originates from a study of radiotherapy plus CTLA-4 blockade in lung cancer (dated 2018 in TCRdb). In the study overall: Among enrolled patients, approximately 17% had an objective response and approximately 30% reached disease control. Study-wide findings and limitations: The strongest predictors of response were reported to be early dynamic shifts in blood T cell clones along with a rise in serum interferon-beta following radiation. TCR clones derived from tumors expanded in peripheral blood after treatment with radiotherapy and ipilimumab.

The study tested focal radiation therapy combined with CTLA-4 blockade (ipilimumab) in patients with chemo-refractory metastatic non-small-cell lung cancer. Library construction relied on the immunoSEQ multiplex PCR assay. Here the immuneACCESS table is served through TCRdb, limited to in-frame sequences with V and J called. Missing clones are a known gap in these copies; in checked studies unresolved V genes cover under half, and the rest lacks a known reason. A total of around 72,000 clones appear in this sample, roughly 78% of them only once. The top ten constitute about 6.7% of the sample. The germline V gene gives CDR1 as SGHRS and CDR2 as YFSETQ. From the cysteine through the phenylalanine, the CDR3 covers 16 amino acids. The only DNA kept is the CDR3, 48 bases in frame from the first base. Trimming takes 4 bases from V and 0 bases from J, and the germline ends sit 14 bases apart. A few counts support this clone. Its antigen remains undetermined. No much larger clonotype is one base removed from it; base qualities were not supplied.

The receptor was derived from a human donor with non-small cell lung cancer who had a complete response to radiotherapy plus ipilimumab. The chain links TRBV5-1 with TRBJ2-1, with a tentative D gene TRBD2 over 6 matching bases. Material: peripheral blood, obtained from a patient treated with radiotherapy plus ipilimumab. The DNA reads TGCGCCAGCAGCGAAGGGGACTGGAGCTCCTACAATGAGCAGTTCTTC. It encodes CASSEGDWSSYNEQFF.